This T cell receptor (beta chain) was captured by sequencing in a study of blood T cell repertoires in COVID-19. Overall study: From the United States, Italy and Spain came samples of acute and convalescent COVID-19. Sources were T cells, B-cell-depleted T cells, or PBMCs; the material itself was cDNA or gDNA.

Profiling relied on immunoSEQ multiplex PCR, and the TCRdb table lists in-frame clones only, not all of them. The sample includes approximately 170,000 clones, about four fifths of them seen just once. Sequencing was done on a sample of peripheral blood. The receptor was isolated from a human donor with acute or convalescent COVID-19. The donor label of this sample is uncertain.

The CDR3 protein is CASSPVTGGDNYGYTF. The CDR3 region has the DNA TGTGCCAGCAGCCCAGTAACAGGGGGCGATAACTATGGCTACACCTTC. The rearrangement joins TRBV4-2 to TRBJ1-2; 9 nucleotides match TRBD1. The CDR3 extends over 16 amino acids. Per germline, CDR1 LGHNA and CDR2 YNFKEQ. J lost 1 base, V lost 4 bases, and 7 bases had no gene match.